The clone carrying this T cell receptor (beta chain) was observed at least ten times. Its antigen is not identified. Per the germline V gene, CDR1 is SNHLY and CDR2 is FYNNEI. The CDR3 spans 14 residues. The V end lost 2 bases, the J end lost 0 bases, and 7 bases lay between the germline ends. This sample was taken from a study of cytomegalovirus exposure and HLA in healthy donors. A multiplex PCR was run with 60 Vbeta primers and 13 Jbeta primers. As processed by the authors: As a later analysis found, there were 70 million to 80 million unique TCR beta chains, of which some 10 million were shared. The repertoire was sequenced with immunoSEQ multiplex PCR; TCRdb's copy has only in-frame clones and lacks some. Clone size and the V and J calls come from that table; the DNA yielded D and trimming. The sample yields about 97,000 clones, roughly a tenth seen once. General study points: Per published reports, the classifier diagnosed cytomegalovirus status with high specificity and sensitivity. Near-uniform donor sequencing depth was presumed by presence/absence analyses. Whilst most TCR sequences proved rare, a subset of public TCRs occurred across many donors.

Sequenced material: PBMCs. This sequence originates from a man aged 50 or older in good health and CMV-seropositive. This rearrangement joins TRBV2 to TRBJ2-5; possible D gene TRBD2, 6 bases. The CDR3 spells CASSEQRDQETQYF. In DNA, the CDR3 is TGTGCCAGCAGTGAACAGCGGGACCAAGAGACCCAGTACTTC.